These 4 T cell receptor beta chains were all obtained from the same sample, sequenced in a study of PD-L1 blockade in urothelial cancer. The time point: pretreatment peripheral blood. TCRdb's table, derived via immunoSEQ multiplex PCR, lists solely in-frame clones and lacks some. The sample has tens of thousands of clones; 81% are singletons. The sequencing used PBMCs, collected around atezolizumab (anti-PD-L1) treatment. The source of these receptors is an older man with urothelial cancer.

This chain uses TRBV29-1 with TRBJ1-2; the D gene is possibly TRBD1 (5 bases). V lost 3 bases and J lost 3, with 14 bases in between. Per germline, CDR1 SQVTM and CDR2 ANQGSEA. This CDR3 spans 14 amino acids. The CDR3 DNA reads TGCAGCGTTGAGCGAGGGGAGGTCTACTATGGCTACACCTTC. Amino acids: CSVERGEVYYGYTF.

The V gene is TRBV11-2, the J gene TRBJ2-1; D possibly corresponds to TRBD2 (6 bases). Trimming shortened V by 1 base and J by 3 bases, and 10 bases separated the two germline ends. The germline V gene has CDR1 SGHAT and CDR2 FQNNGV. This CDR3 contains 15 residues. The CDR3 here is CASSLVASVYNEQFF. The CDR3 DNA reads TGTGCCAGCAGCTTAGTCGCTAGCGTCTACAATGAGCAGTTCTTC.

The chain carries TRBV5-1 and TRBJ2-1; TRBD2 matches at 12 bases. The length of the CDR3 is 15 residues. Trimming at V came to 0 bases and at J to 7 bases, leaving 2 bases not matched to a gene. Germline CDR1 reads SGHRS; CDR2 reads YFSETQ. The CDR3 here is CASSLATSGRNEQFF. The CDR3 region has the DNA TGCGCCAGCAGCTTGGCCACTAGCGGGAGGAATGAGCAGTTCTTC.

This clone was observed a few times. This chain joins TRBV18 and TRBJ1-2; 8 bases line up with TRBD1. CDR3 length: 13 amino acids. With 3 bases clipped from V and 8 bases from J, the junction kept 5 bases outside the gene matches. The germline gives CDR1 KGHSH, CDR2 LQKENI. The CDR3 is CASSPDRARGYTF. The CDR3 DNA follows: TGTGCCAGCTCACCGGACAGGGCGCGGGGCTACACCTTC.